The count of the clone carrying this TCR beta chain is one. Every sample had approximately 10^5 of its TCR templates assayed. Sequencing was performed with immunoSEQ multiplex PCR; in TCRdb, only in-frame clones are kept and a portion is missing. The sample consists of approximately 84,000 clones, approximately 95% of them appearing once. The data stem from a study of siplizumab effects on memory and regulatory T cells. The V end was cut by 2 bases, the J end by 4 bases, with 8 bases between. There are 13 residues in the CDR3. Germline V CDR1 and CDR2: SEHNR, FQNEAQ (reference sequence). The sequenced sample consisted of CD8+ T cells sorted from blood. This receptor was obtained from a human donor in good health. The V call is TRBV7-9, the J call TRBJ1-2, with D uncertain. CDR3 residues: CASSLRARYGYTF. DNA for the CDR3: TGTGCCAGCAGCTTACGGGCCCGCTATGGCTACACCTTC.